The clone carrying this T cell receptor (beta chain) was found many times. This entry is derived from a study of T cells after yellow fever vaccination. Template switching by 5'RACE produced TCR cDNA, adding a universal primer site and UMIs. TCRdb called the 5' RACE reads again in MiXCR, with one record for every CDR3 protein. The data show about 210,000 distinct CDR3 sequences, with approximately 3.3% seen just once and about 3% held by the top ten. The CDR3 runs to 19 residues. V lost 2 bases and J 0 bases, leaving 22 bases between the germline ends. This clonotype was obtained from a man in his late teens or twenties who received the YFV17D yellow fever vaccine. The sample in question was CD4+ T cells sorted from PBMCs, obtained 10 days after the yellow fever booster vaccination. J is TRBJ1-1 and V is TRBV12-3 or TRBV12-4, with a tentative D call TRBD1 (5 bases). The CDR3 DNA reads TGTGCCAGCAGTTTAAGTCGAGCGTGGCTCACAGGCTTGAACACTGAAGCTTTCTTT. It is translated as CASSLSRAWLTGLNTEAFF.